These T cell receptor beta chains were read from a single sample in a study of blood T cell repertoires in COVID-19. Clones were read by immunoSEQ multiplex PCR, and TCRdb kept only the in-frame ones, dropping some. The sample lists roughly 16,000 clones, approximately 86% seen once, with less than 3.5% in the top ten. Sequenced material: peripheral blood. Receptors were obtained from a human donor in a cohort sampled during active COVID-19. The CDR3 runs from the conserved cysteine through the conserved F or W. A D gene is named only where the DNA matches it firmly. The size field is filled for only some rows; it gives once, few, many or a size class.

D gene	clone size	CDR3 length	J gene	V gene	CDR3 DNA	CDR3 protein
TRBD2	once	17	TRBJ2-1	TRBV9	TGTGCCAGCAGCGTAGCCGGACTAGCGGGGGCCCACAATGAGCAGTTCTTC	CASSVAGLAGAHNEQFF
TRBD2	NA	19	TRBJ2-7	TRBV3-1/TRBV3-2	TGTGCCAGCAGCCCAAGATACCCGGAGCGCGGGAGGGTTAAGGACGAGCAGTACTTC	CASSPRYPERGRVKDEQYF
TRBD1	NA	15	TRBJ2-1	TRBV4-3	TGCGCCAGCAGCCAGAGGGACAGGGGGATGGATGAGCAGTTCTTC	CASSQRDRGMDEQFF
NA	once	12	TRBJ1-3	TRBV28	TGTGCCAGCACGTTATCTGGAAACACCATATATTTT	CASTLSGNTIYF
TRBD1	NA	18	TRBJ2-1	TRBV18	TGTGCCAGCTCACCTTCCGGGACAGGGAGCGGGTCCTACAATGAGCAGTTCTTC	CASSPSGTGSGSYNEQFF
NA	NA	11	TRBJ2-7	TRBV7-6	TGTGCCAGCAGCTTAGGAGACGAGCAGTACTTC	CASSLGDEQYF
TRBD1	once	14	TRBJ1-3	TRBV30	TGTGCCGGGACAGGGGGCGCAGGTGGAAACACCATATATTTT	CAGTGGAGGNTIYF
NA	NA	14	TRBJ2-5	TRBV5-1	TGCGCCAGCGGATCCACCGGGAAGAAAGAGACCCAGTACTTC	CASGSTGKKETQYF
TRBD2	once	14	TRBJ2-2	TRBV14	TGTGCCAGCGGAGCTAGCGGGCTGACCGGGGAGCTGTTTTTT	CASGASGLTGELFF
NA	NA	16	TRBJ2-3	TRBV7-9	TGTGCCAGCAGCTTTCCCCGGAATAGCGGAACAGATACGCAGTATTTT	CASSFPRNSGTDTQYF
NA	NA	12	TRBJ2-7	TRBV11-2	TGTGCCAGCAGCTTAGCTCAGGGCGAGCAGTACTTC	CASSLAQGEQYF
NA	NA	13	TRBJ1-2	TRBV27	TGTGCCAGCAGCACAGGGACCGCCTATGGCTACACCTTC	CASSTGTAYGYTF
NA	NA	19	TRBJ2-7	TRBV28	TGTGCCAGCAGTTCCCCCGCCTCCGGAAGGGGGTTGAGCTCCTACGAGCAGTACTTC	CASSSPASGRGLSSYEQYF
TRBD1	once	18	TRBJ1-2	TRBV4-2	TGTGCCAGCAGCCAAGACCTCACCGGGACAGGGATAAACTATGGCTACACCTTC	CASSQDLTGTGINYGYTF
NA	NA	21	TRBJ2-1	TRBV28	TGTGCCAGCAGTTTAGTCGCGGGATTGAGTCTCGGTGGTATCTCCTACAATGAGCAGTTCTTC	CASSLVAGLSLGGISYNEQFF
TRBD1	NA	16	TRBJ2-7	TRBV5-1	TGCGCCAGCAGTCCGGACCCGGGACAGAGCTTCTACGAGCAGTACTTC	CASSPDPGQSFYEQYF
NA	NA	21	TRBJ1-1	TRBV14	TGTGCCAGCAGCCAAGAAGGCTCCTTCGCGAGATGGAACCAGGGCTACACTGAAGCTTTCTTT	CASSQEGSFARWNQGYTEAFF
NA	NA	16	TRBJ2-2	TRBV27	TGTGCCAGCAGTTTTGGTCAGAAAATTAACACCGGGGAGCTGTTTTTT	CASSFGQKINTGELFF
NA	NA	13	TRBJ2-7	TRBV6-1	TGTGCCAGCAGTGAAAACGAGAACTACGAGCAGTACTTC	CASSENENYEQYF
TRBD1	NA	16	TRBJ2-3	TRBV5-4	TGTGCCAGCAGCTTGGTACGGGACAGGGGCACAGATACGCAGTATTTT	CASSLVRDRGTDTQYF
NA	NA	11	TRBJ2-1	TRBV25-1	TGTGCCAGCAGCTCAGGGGATGAGCAGTTCTTC	CASSSGDEQFF
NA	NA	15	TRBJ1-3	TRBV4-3	TGCGCCAGCAGCCAAGATCACGACACTGGAAACACCATATATTTT	CASSQDHDTGNTIYF
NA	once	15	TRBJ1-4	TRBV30	TGTGCCTGGGTCAGGGAATTTGCAACTAATGAAAAACTGTTTTTT	CAWVREFATNEKLFF
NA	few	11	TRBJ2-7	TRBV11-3	TGTGCCAGCGGCCGAGCAGGGGAGCAGTACTTC	CASGRAGEQYF
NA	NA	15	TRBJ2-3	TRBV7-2	TGTGCCAGCAGCTTAAATCGGGTTGCCACAGATACGCAGTATTTT	CASSLNRVATDTQYF
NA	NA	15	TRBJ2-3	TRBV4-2	TGTGCCAGCAGCCAAGGCCCCCAGGGCACAGATACGCAGTATTTT	CASSQGPQGTDTQYF
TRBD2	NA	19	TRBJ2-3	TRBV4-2	TGTGCCAGCAGCCAAGAGGGTGCTAGCGGGGGTTCTAGCACAGATACGCAGTATTTT	CASSQEGASGGSSTDTQYF